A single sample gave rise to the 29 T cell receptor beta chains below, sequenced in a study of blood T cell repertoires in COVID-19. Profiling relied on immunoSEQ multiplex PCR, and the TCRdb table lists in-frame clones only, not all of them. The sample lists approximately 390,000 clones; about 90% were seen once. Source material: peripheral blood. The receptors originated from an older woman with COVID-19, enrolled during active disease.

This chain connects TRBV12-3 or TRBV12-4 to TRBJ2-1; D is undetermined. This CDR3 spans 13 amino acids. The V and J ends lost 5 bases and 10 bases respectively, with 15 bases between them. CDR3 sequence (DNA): TGTGCCAGCAGTCTTACTAACGCCGGCGAGCAGTTCTTC. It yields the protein CASSLTNAGEQFF.

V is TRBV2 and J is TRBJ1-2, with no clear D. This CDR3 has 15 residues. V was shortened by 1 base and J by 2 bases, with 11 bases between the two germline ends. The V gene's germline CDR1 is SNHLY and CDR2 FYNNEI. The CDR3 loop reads CASSEDGRRNYGYTF. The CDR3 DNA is TGTGCCAGCAGTGAAGATGGGAGGCGAAACTATGGCTACACCTTC. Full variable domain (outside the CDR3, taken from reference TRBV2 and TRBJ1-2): EPEVTQTPSHQVTQMGQEVILRCVPISNHLYFYWYRQILGQKVEFLVSFYNNEISEKSEIFDDQFSVERPDGSNFTLKIRSTKLEDSAMYFCASSEDGRRNYGYTFGSGTRLTVV.

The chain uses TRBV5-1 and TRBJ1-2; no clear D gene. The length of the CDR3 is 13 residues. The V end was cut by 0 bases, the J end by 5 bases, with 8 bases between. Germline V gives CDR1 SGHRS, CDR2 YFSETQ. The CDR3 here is CASSLDGSYGYTF. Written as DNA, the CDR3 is TGCGCCAGCAGCTTGGACGGTTCTTATGGCTACACCTTC.

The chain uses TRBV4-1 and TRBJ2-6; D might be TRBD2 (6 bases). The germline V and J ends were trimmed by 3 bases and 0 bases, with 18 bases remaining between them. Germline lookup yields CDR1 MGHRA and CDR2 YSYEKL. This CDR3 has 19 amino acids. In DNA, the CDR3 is TGCGCCAGCAGCCACAAGTGGGGAGGACTCGGCTCTGGGGCCAACGTCCTGACTTTC. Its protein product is CASSHKWGGLGSGANVLTF.

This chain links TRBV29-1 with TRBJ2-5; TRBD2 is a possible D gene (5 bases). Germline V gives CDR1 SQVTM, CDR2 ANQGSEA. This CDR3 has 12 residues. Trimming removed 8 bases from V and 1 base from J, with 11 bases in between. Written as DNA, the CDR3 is TGCAGCACTCGACTAAGCCAAGAGACCCAGTACTTC. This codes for CSTRLSQETQYF.

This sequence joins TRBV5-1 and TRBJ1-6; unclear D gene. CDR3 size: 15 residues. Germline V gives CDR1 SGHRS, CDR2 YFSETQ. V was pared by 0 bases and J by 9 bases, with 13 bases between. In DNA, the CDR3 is TGCGCCAGCAGCTTGGAGTCAGCGGCGAGTTCACCCCTCCACTTT. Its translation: CASSLESAASSPLHF.

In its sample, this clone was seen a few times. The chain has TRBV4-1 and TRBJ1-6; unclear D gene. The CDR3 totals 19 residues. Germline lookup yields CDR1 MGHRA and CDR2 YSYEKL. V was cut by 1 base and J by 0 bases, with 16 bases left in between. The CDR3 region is CASSQGPVPESSYNSPLHF. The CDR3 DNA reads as TGCGCCAGCAGCCAAGGGCCAGTCCCGGAGAGCTCCTATAATTCACCCCTCCACTTT.

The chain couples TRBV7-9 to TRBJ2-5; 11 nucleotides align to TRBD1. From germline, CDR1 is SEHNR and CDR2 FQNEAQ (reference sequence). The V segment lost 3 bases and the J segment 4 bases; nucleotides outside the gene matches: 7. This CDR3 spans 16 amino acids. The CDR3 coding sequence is TGTGCCAGCAGCTTTACCATCGGGACAGGGGGAGAGACCCAGTACTTC. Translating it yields CASSFTIGTGGETQYF.

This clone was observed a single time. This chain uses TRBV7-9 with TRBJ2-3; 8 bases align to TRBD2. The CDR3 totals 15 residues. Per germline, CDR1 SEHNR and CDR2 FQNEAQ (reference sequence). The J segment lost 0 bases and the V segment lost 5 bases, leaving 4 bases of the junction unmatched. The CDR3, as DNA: TGTGCCAGCAGCCCCACTAGCGGAAGCACAGATACGCAGTATTTT. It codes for CASSPTSGSTDTQYF.

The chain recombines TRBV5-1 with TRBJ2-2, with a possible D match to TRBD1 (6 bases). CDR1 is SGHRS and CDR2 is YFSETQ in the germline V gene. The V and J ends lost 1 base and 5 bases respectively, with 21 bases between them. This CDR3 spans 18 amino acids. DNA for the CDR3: TGCGCCAGCAGCTTGAATTCCTGGGGGCTAGGAGATACCGGGGAGCTGTTTTTT. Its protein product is CASSLNSWGLGDTGELFF.

CDR3: CASRRDRNTGELFF. The CDR3, as DNA: TGTGCCAGCAGACGGGACAGAAACACCGGGGAGCTGTTTTTT. The genes are TRBV27 and TRBJ2-2; 7 positions agree with TRBD1. V shed 6 bases, J shed 2 bases, and the junction held 3 bases outside the gene matches. CDR1 and CDR2 from the germline V gene are MNHEY and SMNVEV (reference sequence). CDR3 size: 14 residues.

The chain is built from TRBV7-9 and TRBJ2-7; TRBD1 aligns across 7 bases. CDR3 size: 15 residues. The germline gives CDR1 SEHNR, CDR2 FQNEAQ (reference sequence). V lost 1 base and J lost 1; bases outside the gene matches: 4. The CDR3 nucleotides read TGTGCCAGCAGCTTAGGGGGACAGCTGTCCTACGAGCAGTACTTC. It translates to CASSLGGQLSYEQYF.

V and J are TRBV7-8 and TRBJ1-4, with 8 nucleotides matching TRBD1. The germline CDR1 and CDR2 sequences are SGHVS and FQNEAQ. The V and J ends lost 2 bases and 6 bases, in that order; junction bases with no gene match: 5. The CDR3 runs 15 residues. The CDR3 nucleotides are TGTGCCAGCAGCTTATTGGGGACAGGTTATGAAAAACTGTTTTTT. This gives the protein CASSLLGTGYEKLFF.

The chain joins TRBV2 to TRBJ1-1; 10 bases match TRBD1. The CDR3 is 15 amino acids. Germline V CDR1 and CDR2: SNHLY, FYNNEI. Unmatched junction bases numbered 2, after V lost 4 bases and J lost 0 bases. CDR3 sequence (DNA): TGTGCCAGCAGTGGACAGGGGGCGGTGAACACTGAAGCTTTCTTT. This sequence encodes CASSGQGAVNTEAFF.

CDR3 residues: CASSLARGDSGNTIYF. In DNA form, the CDR3 reads TGTGCCAGCAGCTTAGCCAGGGGGGACTCTGGAAACACCATATATTTT. The V and J genes are TRBV7-9 and TRBJ1-3; 7 bases map to TRBD1. The trim removed 0 bases at V and 0 bases at J, leaving 2 bases unmatched. The V gene's germline CDR1 is SEHNR and CDR2 FQNEAQ (reference sequence). This CDR3 comprises 16 residues.

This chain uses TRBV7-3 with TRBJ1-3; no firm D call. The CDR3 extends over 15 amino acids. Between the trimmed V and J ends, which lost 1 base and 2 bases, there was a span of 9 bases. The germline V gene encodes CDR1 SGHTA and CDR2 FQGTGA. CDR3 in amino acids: CASSLRAGAGNTIYF. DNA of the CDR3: TGTGCCAGCAGCTTAAGGGCGGGCGCTGGAAACACCATATATTTT. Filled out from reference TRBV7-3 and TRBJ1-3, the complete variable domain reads GAGVSQTPSNKVTEKGKYVELRCDPISGHTALYWYRQSLGQGPEFLIYFQGTGAADDSGLPNDRFFAVRPEGSVSTLKIQRTERGDSAVYLCASSLRAGAGNTIYFGEGSWLTVV.

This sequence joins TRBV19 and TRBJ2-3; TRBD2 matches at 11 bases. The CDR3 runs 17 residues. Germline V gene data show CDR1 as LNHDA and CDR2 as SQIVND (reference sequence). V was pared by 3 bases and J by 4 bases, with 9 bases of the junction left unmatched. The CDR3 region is CASSILRSGGAADTQYF. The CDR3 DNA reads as TGTGCCAGTAGTATCCTGCGTAGCGGGGGGGCCGCAGATACGCAGTATTTT. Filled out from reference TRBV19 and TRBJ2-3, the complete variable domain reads DGGITQSPKYLFRKEGQNVTLSCEQNLNHDAMYWYRQDPGQGLRLIYYSQIVNDFQKGDIAEGYSVSREKKESFPLTVTSAQKNPTAFYLCASSILRSGGAADTQYFGPGTRLTVL.

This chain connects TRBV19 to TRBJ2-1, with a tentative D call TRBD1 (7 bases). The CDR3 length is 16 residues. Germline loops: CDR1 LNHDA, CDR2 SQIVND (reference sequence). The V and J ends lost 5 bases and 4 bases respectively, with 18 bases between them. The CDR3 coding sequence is TGTGCCAGTAGTCCGATCCAGGGGGGCAAGTACAATGAGCAGTTCTTC. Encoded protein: CASSPIQGGKYNEQFF.

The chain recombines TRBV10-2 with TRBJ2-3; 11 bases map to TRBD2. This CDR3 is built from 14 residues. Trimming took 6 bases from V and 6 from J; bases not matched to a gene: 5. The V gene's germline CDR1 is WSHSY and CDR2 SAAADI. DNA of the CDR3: TGCGCCAGCAGGGGACTAGCGGTAGCGGATACGCAGTATTTT. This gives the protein CASRGLAVADTQYF.

CDR3 nucleotides: TGTGCCAGCTCACCCGGGGGTACTGGCTACACCTTC. It yields the protein CASSPGGTGYTF. The rearrangement links TRBV18 to TRBJ1-2, with D maybe TRBD1 (5 bases). The CDR3 is 12 residues long. V was shortened by 3 bases and J by 7 bases, with 9 bases between the two germline ends. Germline V gives CDR1 KGHSH, CDR2 LQKENI. Using reference TRBV18 and TRBJ1-2 for the parts outside the CDR3, the full variable domain is NAGVMQNPRHLVRRRGQEARLRCSPMKGHSHVYWYRQLPEEGLKFMVYLQKENIIDESGMPKERFSAEFPKEGPSILRIQQVVRGDSAAYFCASSPGGTGYTFGSGTRLTVV.

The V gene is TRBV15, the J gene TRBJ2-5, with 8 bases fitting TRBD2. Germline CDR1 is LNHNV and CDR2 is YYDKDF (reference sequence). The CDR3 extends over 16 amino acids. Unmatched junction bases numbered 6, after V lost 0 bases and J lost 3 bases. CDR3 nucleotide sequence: TGTGCCACCAGCAGAGATGCGAGACTAGCGAAAGAGACCCAGTACTTC. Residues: CATSRDARLAKETQYF.

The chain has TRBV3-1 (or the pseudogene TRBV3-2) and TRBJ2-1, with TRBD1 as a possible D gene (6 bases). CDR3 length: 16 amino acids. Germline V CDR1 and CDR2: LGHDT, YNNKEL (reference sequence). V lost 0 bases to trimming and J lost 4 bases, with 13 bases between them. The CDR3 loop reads CASSQDRDKPYNEQFF. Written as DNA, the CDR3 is TGTGCCAGCAGCCAAGATCGGGACAAACCTTACAATGAGCAGTTCTTC.

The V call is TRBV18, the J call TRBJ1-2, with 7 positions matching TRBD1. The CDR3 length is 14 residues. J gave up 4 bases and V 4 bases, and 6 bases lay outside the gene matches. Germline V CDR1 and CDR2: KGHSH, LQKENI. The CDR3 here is CASSLGQETYGYTF. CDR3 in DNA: TGTGCCAGCTCACTCGGACAGGAGACCTATGGCTACACCTTC.

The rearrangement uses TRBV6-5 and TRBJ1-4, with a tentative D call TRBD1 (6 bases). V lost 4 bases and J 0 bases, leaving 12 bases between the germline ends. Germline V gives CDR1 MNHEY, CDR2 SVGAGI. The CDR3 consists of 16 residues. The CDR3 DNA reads TGTGCCAGCAGTTTGCTGGCAGGGGCAACTAATGAAAAACTGTTTTTT. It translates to CASSLLAGATNEKLFF.

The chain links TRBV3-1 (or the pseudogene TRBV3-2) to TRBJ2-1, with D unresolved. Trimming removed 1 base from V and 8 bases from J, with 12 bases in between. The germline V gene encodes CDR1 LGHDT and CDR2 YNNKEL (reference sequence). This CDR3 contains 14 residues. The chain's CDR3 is CASSQGHPSYEQFF. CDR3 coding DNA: TGTGCCAGCAGCCAAGGGCACCCATCCTATGAGCAGTTCTTC.

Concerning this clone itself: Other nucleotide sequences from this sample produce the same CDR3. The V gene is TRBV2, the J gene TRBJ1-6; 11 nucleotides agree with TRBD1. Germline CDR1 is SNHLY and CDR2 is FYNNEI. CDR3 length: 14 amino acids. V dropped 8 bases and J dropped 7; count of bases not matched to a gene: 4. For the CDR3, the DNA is TGTGCCAGCTCGGGGGACAGGGGGAATTCACCCCTCCACTTT. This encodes CASSGDRGNSPLHF. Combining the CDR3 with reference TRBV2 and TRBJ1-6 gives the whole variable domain EPEVTQTPSHQVTQMGQEVILRCVPISNHLYFYWYRQILGQKVEFLVSFYNNEISEKSEIFDDQFSVERPDGSNFTLKIRSTKLEDSAMYFCASSGDRGNSPLHFGNGTRLTVT.

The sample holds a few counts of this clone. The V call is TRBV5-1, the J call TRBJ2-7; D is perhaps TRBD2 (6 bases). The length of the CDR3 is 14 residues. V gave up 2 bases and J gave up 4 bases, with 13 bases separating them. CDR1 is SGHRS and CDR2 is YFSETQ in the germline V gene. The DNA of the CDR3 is TGCGCCAGCAGCTTCTCGGGACTTGATTACGAGCAGTACTTC. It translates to CASSFSGLDYEQYF.

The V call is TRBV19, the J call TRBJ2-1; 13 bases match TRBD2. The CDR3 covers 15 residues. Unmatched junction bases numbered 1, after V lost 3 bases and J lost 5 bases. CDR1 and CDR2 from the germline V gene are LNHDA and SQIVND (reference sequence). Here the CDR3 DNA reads TGTGCCAGTAGTATGGGACTAGCGGGGAACAATGAGCAGTTCTTC. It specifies CASSMGLAGNNEQFF. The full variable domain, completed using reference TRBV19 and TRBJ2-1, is DGGITQSPKYLFRKEGQNVTLSCEQNLNHDAMYWYRQDPGQGLRLIYYSQIVNDFQKGDIAEGYSVSREKKESFPLTVTSAQKNPTAFYLCASSMGLAGNNEQFFGPGTRLTVL.

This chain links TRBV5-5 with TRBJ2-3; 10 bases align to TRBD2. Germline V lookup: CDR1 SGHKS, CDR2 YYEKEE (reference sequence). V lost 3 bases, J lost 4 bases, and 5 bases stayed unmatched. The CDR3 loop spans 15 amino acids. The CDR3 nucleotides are TGTGCCAGCAGCTACCTTAGCGGGGGGCCAGATACGCAGTATTTT. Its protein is CASSYLSGGPDTQYF.